The clone carrying this TCR beta chain was recorded a few times. The sample originates from a study of cytomegalovirus exposure and HLA in healthy donors. The germline gives CDR1 SGHVS, CDR2 FNYEAQ. This CDR3 spans 14 amino acids. Between the trimmed V and J ends, which lost 0 bases and 5 bases, there was a span of 10 bases. A multiplex PCR was run with 60 Vbeta primers and 13 Jbeta primers. Using immunoSEQ multiplex PCR, the repertoire was profiled, and TCRdb retains in-frame clones only, with some absent. The sample lists 130,000 or so clones; less than 10% were seen once. The sequenced sample consisted of PBMCs. The clonotype was recovered from a woman in her thirties or forties in good health and CMV-seropositive. The chain carries TRBV7-6 and TRBJ1-1, with D unresolved. Here the CDR3 reads CASSLAARGTEAFF. Written as DNA, the CDR3 is TGTGCCAGCAGCTTAGCAGCCAGAGGGACTGAAGCTTTCTTT.